Each of the 29 T cell receptor beta chains below was sequenced from the same sample in a study of metastatic and nonmetastatic thyroid tumors (dated by TCRdb to 2020 to 2021). Libraries were constructed by PCR. The listed sequencing device is Illumina HiSeq 4000. The public reads were reprocessed in TCRdb via fastp at Q25 and MiXCR, keeping in-frame beta chains. Counted in this sample were 10,000 to 15,000 clones; 20% to 25% of them appeared once. The ten largest clones represent 3.6% of the sample. Before undergoing thyroid surgery, none of the patients had been given any kind of treatment. What was sequenced was blood. Receptors were obtained from a female donor with papillary thyroid cancer or a benign thyroid nodule (not recorded which). Some clones in this sample may be carry-over from other donors' samples.

This rearrangement joins TRBV7-3 to TRBJ2-2; the D is unclear. The germline V gene encodes CDR1 SGHTA and CDR2 FQGTGA. The length of the CDR3 is 15 residues. Between the trimmed V and J ends, which lost 1 base and 0 bases, there was a span of 6 bases. CDR3: CASSLSGPNTGELFF. CDR3 sequence (DNA): TGTGCCAGCAGCTTAAGCGGTCCGAACACCGGGGAGCTGTTTTTT.

This clone was picked up many times. The chain couples TRBV29-1 to TRBJ1-1, with D maybe TRBD1 (5 bases). This CDR3 region has 14 residues. Germline lookup yields CDR1 SQVTM and CDR2 ANQGSEA. V lost 6 bases to trimming and J lost 0 bases, with 14 bases between them. The CDR3 DNA follows: TGCAGCGTCGGGACGGTGGGCATGAACACTGAAGCTTTCTTT. This sequence encodes CSVGTVGMNTEAFF.

V gene TRBV18 combines with J gene TRBJ2-3; D is uncertain. Trimming removed 4 bases from V and 1 base from J, with 9 bases in between. CDR1 KGHSH and CDR2 LQKENI come from the germline V gene. The CDR3 totals 14 residues. In DNA form, the CDR3 reads TGTGCCAGCTCACTGGGCACCCGCACAGATACGCAGTATTTT. Translated, it gives CASSLGTRTDTQYF.

In its sample, this clone ranks as large. The chain uses TRBV6-1 and TRBJ2-7, with TRBD2 matching 9 bases. Germline V CDR1 and CDR2: MNHNS, SASEGT. Trimming at V came to 6 bases and at J to 3 bases, leaving 3 bases not matched to a gene. CDR3 length equals 13 residues. The CDR3 bases are TGTGCCAGCAGGCTAGCGGGAAACTACGAGCAGTACGTC. Its translation: CASRLAGNYEQYV.

By its share, this clone is medium-sized (0.01 to 0.1%). This sequence joins TRBV6-1 and TRBJ1-2; tentatively, D is TRBD1 (6 bases). V lost 7 bases and J 6 bases, leaving 12 bases between the germline ends. Germline V lookup: CDR1 MNHNS, CDR2 SASEGT. This CDR3 comprises 12 residues. The CDR3 region has the DNA TGTGCCAGCACTGGGGGGGCTGATGGCTACACCTTC. Protein: CASTGGADGYTF.

In this sample, this clone turned up once. The V gene is TRBV20-1, the J gene TRBJ1-1; weak D call: TRBD1 (6 bases). Trimming cost V 0 bases and J 4 bases, with 15 bases left between them. Germline values: CDR1 DFQATT, CDR2 SNEGSKA (reference sequence). The CDR3 consists of 15 residues. DNA of the CDR3: TGCAGTGCTAGAGATCTCCGACAGGACCCCACTGAAGCTTTCTTT. Protein: CSARDLRQDPTEAFF.

This clone was counted many times. The chain has TRBV7-2 and TRBJ1-2; no clear D. Germline lookup yields CDR1 SGHTA and CDR2 FQGNSA. This CDR3 comprises 13 residues. V was pared by 1 base and J by 8 bases, with 11 bases between. CDR3 DNA: TGTGCCAGCAGCTTAGATGGTTCACGAGGCTACACCTTC. Its translation: CASSLDGSRGYTF. Supplemented by reference TRBV7-2 and TRBJ1-2, the full variable domain reads GAGVSQSPSNKVTEKGKDVELRCDPISGHTALYWYRQSLGQGLEFLIYFQGNSAPDKSGLPSDRFSAERTGGSVSTLTIQRTQQEDSAVYLCASSLDGSRGYTFGSGTRLTVV.

This clone is termed medium-sized (0.01 to 0.1%). V and J are TRBV28 and TRBJ2-6; D perhaps matches TRBD1 (6 bases). Trimming cost V 5 bases and J 0 bases, with 14 bases left between them. CDR3 length: 17 residues. Germline loops: CDR1 MDHEN, CDR2 SYDVKM. The CDR3 spells CASSNGQNPSGANVLTF. CDR3 nucleotide sequence: TGTGCCAGCAGTAACGGACAGAATCCCTCTGGGGCCAACGTCCTGACTTTC.

This clone was counted a few times. This chain connects TRBV12-3 or TRBV12-4 to TRBJ2-7, with D perhaps matching TRBD1 (5 bases). The CDR3 covers 14 residues. Deletions cut 3 bases from V and 0 bases from J, with 9 bases between. The CDR3 loop is CASSLETDSYEQYF. The CDR3 coding sequence is TGTGCCAGCAGTTTGGAGACAGACTCCTACGAGCAGTACTTC.

This clone was counted at least ten times. CDR3 DNA: TGTGCCCTACGGGACAGGGAGGATTCACCCCTCCACTTT. This sequence encodes CALRDREDSPLHF. J is TRBJ1-6 and V is TRBV10-3; 9 bases are a match to TRBD1. With V trimmed by 11 bases and J by 8 bases, 7 bases remained unmatched. The germline V gene encodes CDR1 ENHRY and CDR2 SYGVKD. The CDR3 spans 13 residues.

This chain uses TRBV7-8 with TRBJ2-7, with 9 bases that match TRBD2. After removal of 2 bases from V and 2 bases from J, the junction contained 13 bases not matched to a gene. The CDR3 length is 18 residues. Germline assignment: CDR1 SGHVS and CDR2 FQNEAQ. The DNA for the CDR3 is TGTGCCAGCAGCTTAATGGGCGGAGGCGGGGGGGCTCCCTACGAGCAGTACTTC. Translated: CASSLMGGGGGAPYEQYF.

This clone came up a few times. The chain links TRBV27 to TRBJ2-1; 10 positions match TRBD2. V dropped 0 bases and J dropped 2; count of bases not matched to a gene: 10. The CDR3 spans 19 residues. Germline V gene sequence: CDR1 MNHEY, CDR2 SMNVEV (reference sequence). The DNA of the CDR3 is TGTGCCAGCAGTTTATCGGCCATGGGGACTAGCGTAACCTACAATGAGCAGTTCTTC. It is translated as CASSLSAMGTSVTYNEQFF.

This rearrangement joins TRBV5-1 to TRBJ1-2; perhaps TRBD1 as D (6 bases). Deletions cut 0 bases from V and 7 bases from J, with 16 bases between. Germline V lookup: CDR1 SGHRS, CDR2 YFSETQ. This CDR3 is 15 amino acids long. CDR3 in DNA: TGCGCCAGCAGCTTGGAAAACCCGGGACAACGTGGCTACACCTTC. It specifies CASSLENPGQRGYTF.

This clone was seen repeatedly, ten times or more. The chain combines TRBV5-4 with TRBJ2-3; possibly TRBD2 for D (5 bases). Deletions cut 6 bases from V and 1 base from J, with 9 bases between. This CDR3 comprises 13 residues. CDR1 and CDR2 from the germline V gene are SGHNT and YYREEE (reference sequence). The CDR3 reads CASNEGGTDTQYF. The CDR3 nucleotides are TGTGCCAGCAATGAGGGAGGCACAGATACGCAGTATTTT.

This clone is deemed medium-sized. The rearrangement uses TRBV27 and TRBJ1-2; D possibly corresponds to TRBD1 (5 bases). With 1 base removed from V and 9 bases from J, the gap between germline ends came to 12 bases. This CDR3 has 13 residues. From germline, CDR1 is MNHEY and CDR2 SMNVEV (reference sequence). The DNA for the CDR3 is TGTGCCAGCAGTTTATTAGGGGACCGGCGCTACACCTTC. Its protein is CASSLLGDRRYTF.

In this sample, this clone turned up many times. J is TRBJ2-5 and V is TRBV4-2; D could derive from TRBD1 or TRBD2 (7 bases each). Trimming removed 3 bases from V and 5 bases from J, with 13 bases in between. Looked up from germline, CDR1 is LGHNA and CDR2 is YNFKEQ. CDR3 length equals 14 residues. CDR3 amino acids: CASSQQGGPETQYF. The CDR3 DNA sequence: TGTGCCAGCAGCCAGCAGGGGGGGCCTGAGACCCAGTACTTC.

CDR3: CASSIQGSGTDEQYF. The CDR3 DNA follows: TGTGCCAGCTCCATTCAGGGTAGCGGGACCGACGAGCAGTACTTC. The chain uses TRBV7-2 and TRBJ2-7, with 8 nucleotides matching TRBD2. Germline V lookup: CDR1 SGHTA, CDR2 FQGNSA. The CDR3 length is 15 residues. V gave up 8 bases and J gave up 5 bases; unmatched junction bases: 14.

By share of the sample, this clone is medium-sized. The chain has TRBV10-3 and TRBJ1-1; 10 bases fit TRBD1. Unmatched junction bases numbered 1, after V lost 5 bases and J lost 4 bases. The CDR3 runs 13 residues. Germline V gives CDR1 ENHRY, CDR2 SYGVKD. The CDR3 loop is CAISWDRGTEAFF. CDR3 in DNA: TGTGCCATCAGTTGGGACAGGGGCACTGAAGCTTTCTTT.

The genes are TRBV2 and TRBJ1-5, with D tentatively TRBD1 (5 bases). Between the trimmed V and J ends, which lost 0 bases and 4 bases, there was a span of 10 bases. The CDR3 is 15 amino acids. CDR1 and CDR2 (germline): SNHLY, FYNNEI. The CDR3 loop reads CASSEARGSNQPQHF. DNA for the CDR3: TGTGCCAGCAGTGAAGCGCGGGGGAGTAATCAGCCCCAGCATTTT.

This clone is termed medium-sized (0.01 to 0.1%). The rearrangement uses TRBV12-3 or TRBV12-4 and TRBJ2-6; D ambiguous. This CDR3 is built from 16 residues. Trimming stripped 2 bases from V and 4 bases from J, with 12 bases between. CDR3 sequence: CASSLTTDEGANVLTF. The CDR3 DNA reads as TGTGCCAGCAGTTTAACTACGGACGAGGGGGCCAACGTCCTGACTTTC.

The chain is built from TRBV11-2 and TRBJ1-2; 9 nucleotides match TRBD1. This CDR3 is 14 amino acids long. The germline V gene has CDR1 SGHAT and CDR2 FQNNGV. The trim removed 5 bases at V and 4 bases at J, leaving 5 bases unmatched. The CDR3 reads CASSGTGRTYGYTF. The DNA of the CDR3 is TGTGCCAGCAGCGGGACAGGGAGAACCTATGGCTACACCTTC.

The V call is TRBV12-3 or TRBV12-4, the J call TRBJ1-2; TRBD1 is a possible D gene (6 bases). The CDR3 runs 13 residues. V was trimmed by 6 bases and J by 6 bases, leaving 14 bases between them. CDR3 DNA: TGTGCCAGCAGCAATCAGGGGTTGAATGGCTACACCTTC. Translation gives CASSNQGLNGYTF.

CDR3 amino acids: CASSSLWSSGNTIYF. In DNA, the CDR3 is TGTGCCAGCAGCTCCCTGTGGTCCTCTGGAAACACCATATATTTT. The rearrangement uses TRBV11-2 and TRBJ1-3; no clear D gene. The CDR3 contains 15 residues. The V gene lost 4 bases and the J gene lost 0 bases, with 10 bases spanning the gap. Looked up from germline, CDR1 is SGHAT and CDR2 is FQNNGV.

Worth noting for this clone: One junction end disagrees with the germline gene, perhaps due to a read error. The gene calls are TRBV20-1 and TRBJ2-1; D is possibly TRBD1 (6 bases). The germline gives CDR1 DFQATT, CDR2 SNEGSKA (reference sequence). The CDR3 has 15 amino acids. DNA of the CDR3: TGCAGTGCTAGAGTAGGGTACAGGGTTTCCAATGAGCAATTCTTC. Protein sequence: CSARVGYRVSNEQFF.

This chain joins TRBV5-1 and TRBJ1-5, with D unclear. Germline CDR1 is SGHRS and CDR2 is YFSETQ. V shed 0 bases and J shed 6 bases, with 13 bases lying between them. There are 15 residues in the CDR3. The CDR3, as DNA: TGCGCCAGCAGCTTGGGGACGGGGAGCGCTCAGCCCCAGCATTTT. This sequence encodes CASSLGTGSAQPQHF.

This clone was recorded only once. V gene TRBV4-2 combines with J gene TRBJ1-2; 7 bases fit TRBD1. Per the germline V gene, CDR1 is LGHNA and CDR2 is YNFKEQ. The CDR3 is 16 residues long. J gave up 4 bases and V 2 bases, and 10 bases lay outside the gene matches. CDR3: CASSQSSTGYGYGYTF. Here the CDR3 DNA reads TGTGCCAGCAGCCAATCCTCGACAGGGTACGGCTATGGCTACACCTTC.

This clone has ten or more counts. The chain combines TRBV15 with TRBJ1-1, with D maybe TRBD1 (6 bases). Germline-derived CDR1 and CDR2 are LNHNV and YYDKDF (reference sequence). CDR3 length: 17 amino acids. V dropped 1 base and J dropped 5 bases, with 20 bases sitting between them. The CDR3 DNA is TGTGCCACCAGCAGAGGGACCCCCAGGGGTTCCGGAACTGAAGCTTTCTTT. Protein: CATSRGTPRGSGTEAFF.

Turning to this clone: A much larger clone differs by one base, so this may be a read error. The genes are TRBV7-9 and TRBJ2-3; D is ambiguous. This CDR3 comprises 14 residues. Looked up from germline, CDR1 is SEHNR and CDR2 is FQNEAQ (reference sequence). The CDR3 nucleotides read TGTGCCAGCAGCTTATTACAGTGTACAGATACGCAGTACTTT. Translated: CASSLLQCTDTQYF.

The rearrangement uses TRBV14 and TRBJ2-7; perhaps TRBD2 as D (6 bases). This CDR3 spans 16 amino acids. The V and J ends lost 2 bases and 6 bases respectively, with 20 bases between them. Germline loops: CDR1 SGHDN, CDR2 FVKESK. In nucleotides, the CDR3 is TGTGCCAGCAGCCAAACTGGTTGGAGGGTTTACTCCGAGCAGTACTTC. This encodes CASSQTGWRVYSEQYF.